This entry is about one TCR beta chain. The sample is drawn from a study of blood T cell repertoires in COVID-19. Study-wide context: PBMCs, B-cell-depleted T cells, or T cells provided the cDNA or gDNA that made up the material.

The protocol was immunoSEQ multiplex PCR, while the TCRdb copy is restricted to in-frame clones and leaves out a portion. Of approximately 290,000 clones in the sample, 80% to 90% were seen once. Germline lookup yields CDR1 MDHEN and CDR2 SYDVKM. V lost 6 bases, J lost 1 base, and 16 bases lay in between. This CDR3 region has 15 residues. Input material: PBMCs or T cells enriched from blood (not recorded which). This TCR derives from a woman in her 30s who had recovered from COVID-19. The chain combines TRBV28 with TRBJ2-7; a weak D match, TRBD1 (6 bases). CDR3 nucleotides: TGTGCCAGCAGGAAGCCAAAGACAGGTTCCTACGAGCAGTACTTC. It yields the protein CASRKPKTGSYEQYF.